Listed below are T cell receptor beta chains from one sample, sequenced in a study of blood T cell repertoires in COVID-19. Libraries were prepared by immunoSEQ multiplex PCR; TCRdb keeps only in-frame clonotypes and omits some of them. The sample shows 250,000 to 350,000 clones, about 92% of them seen only once. The specimen was PBMCs or T cells enriched from blood (not recorded which). The origin of the receptors is a man in his sixties who had recovered from COVID-19. Both conserved end residues are part of each CDR3. Each record gives: CDR3 protein, CDR3 DNA, J gene, D gene, clone size, V gene, CDR3 length. A D gene is named only where the DNA matches it firmly. Expanded clones are given a class, and other clones once, few, many or no size at all.

CASSLRLAGREETQYF,TGTGCCAGCAGCTTGAGACTAGCGGGGAGAGAAGAGACCCAGTACTTC,TRBJ2-5,TRBD2,.,TRBV7-2,16
CASSPTRLAADTQYF,TGTGCCAGCAGTCCGACCCGGCTAGCGGCAGATACGCAGTATTTT,TRBJ2-3,TRBD2,.,TRBV27,15
CASSLQGVPPQETQYF,TGTGCCAGCAGCCTACAGGGGGTTCCCCCCCAAGAGACCCAGTACTTC,TRBJ2-5,TRBD1,.,TRBV4-2,16
CASSPGVKETQYF,TGTGCCAGCAGCCCCGGGGTTAAAGAGACCCAGTACTTC,TRBJ2-5,.,.,TRBV11-3,13
CASSPTGLQGASNEKLFF,TGTGCCAGCTCACCAACGGGCTTACAGGGGGCCTCGAATGAAAAACTGTTTTTT,TRBJ1-4,TRBD1,.,TRBV18,18
CASSSPGRSPYGYTF,TGTGCCAGCAGTAGCCCAGGGCGGTCGCCCTATGGCTACACCTTC,TRBJ1-2,.,.,TRBV27,15
CASSQYLLAGDTDTQYF,TGTGCCAGCAGCCAATACTTACTAGCGGGGGACACAGATACGCAGTATTTT,TRBJ2-3,TRBD2,.,TRBV4-2,17
CASSVSSGTGYEQYF,TGTGCCAGCAGCGTTTCCTCCGGGACAGGTTACGAGCAGTACTTC,TRBJ2-7,TRBD1,.,TRBV9,15
CATSINTGGAQPQHF,TGTGCCACCAGCATTAACACAGGGGGCGCCCAGCCCCAGCATTTT,TRBJ1-5,TRBD1,.,TRBV15,15
CASSPGQNNEQFF,TGTGCCAGCTCACCGGGCCAGAACAATGAGCAGTTCTTC,TRBJ2-1,.,once,TRBV18,13
CASSPGGPYEQYF,TGTGCCAGCAGTCCAGGGGGGCCCTACGAGCAGTACTTC,TRBJ2-7,.,.,TRBV7-9,13
CASSRTGQDHELENTEAFF,TGTGCCAGCAGCCGCACCGGACAGGATCATGAACTTGAGAACACTGAAGCTTTCTTT,TRBJ1-1,TRBD1,.,TRBV27,19
CAAQSGQANEQYF,TGTGCCGCTCAGTCGGGACAGGCCAACGAGCAGTACTTC,TRBJ2-7,TRBD1,.,TRBV24-1,13
CASSDRVGGYTF,TGTGCCAGTAGTGACAGGGTGGGTGGCTACACCTTC,TRBJ1-2,TRBD1,.,TRBV19,12
CASSPRDRTLSYNEQFF,TGTGCCAGCTCACCACGGGACAGAACCCTCTCCTACAATGAGCAGTTCTTC,TRBJ2-1,TRBD1,.,TRBV18,17
CASSPTPSGLSYEQYF,TGCGCCAGCAGCCCGACCCCTAGCGGCCTTTCCTACGAGCAGTACTTC,TRBJ2-7,TRBD2,.,TRBV4-1,16
CASSPLGVGSNTGELFF,TGTGCCAGCTCACCCCTCGGAGTAGGATCGAACACCGGGGAGCTGTTTTTT,TRBJ2-2,.,.,TRBV18,17
CASSFPNRGGYSNQPQHF,TGTGCCAGCAGCTTCCCTAATCGGGGGGGGTATAGCAATCAGCCCCAGCATTTT,TRBJ1-5,.,.,TRBV11-3,18
CASRTPYYGYTF,TGTGCCAGCAGAACACCTTACTATGGCTACACCTTC,TRBJ1-2,.,.,TRBV6-5,12
CASSQEAGNTIYF,TGTGCCAGCAGCCAAGAGGCAGGAAACACCATATATTTT,TRBJ1-3,.,.,TRBV3-1/TRBV3-2,13
CAISEGDYGYTF,TGTGCCATCAGTGAAGGGGACTATGGCTACACCTTC,TRBJ1-2,.,.,TRBV10-3,12
CASSLVGRDRVHGYTF,TGTGCCAGCAGCTTAGTAGGAAGGGACAGAGTACATGGCTACACCTTC,TRBJ1-2,TRBD1,.,TRBV7-9,16
CASSRDRGRATNEKLFF,TGTGCCAGCAGCCGCGACAGGGGGAGAGCAACTAATGAAAAACTGTTTTTT,TRBJ1-4,TRBD1,once,TRBV7-2,17
CASSPSTRNRGRDEKLFF,TGTGCCAGCTCACCATCAACCCGAAACAGGGGGCGTGATGAAAAACTGTTTTTT,TRBJ1-4,TRBD1,.,TRBV18,18
CASSPRQGAGAFF,TGTGCCAGCAGCCCTCGACAGGGGGCGGGAGCTTTCTTT,TRBJ1-1,TRBD1,few,TRBV7-9,13
CASSRVAGSSYNEQFF,TGTGCCAGTAGTAGGGTAGCGGGATCCTCCTACAATGAGCAGTTCTTC,TRBJ2-1,TRBD2,.,TRBV19,16
CASSYLQGTGPYEQYF,TGTGCCAGCAGTTACCTACAGGGCACCGGCCCCTACGAGCAGTACTTC,TRBJ2-7,.,.,TRBV6-5,16
CASSQDHGSPLHF,TGCGCCAGCAGCCAAGATCACGGTTCACCCCTCCACTTT,TRBJ1-6,.,.,TRBV4-1,13
CASSDQGYYTEAFF,TGTGCCAGCAGTGACCAGGGGTACTACACTGAAGCTTTCTTT,TRBJ1-1,.,.,TRBV2,14
CASSATVGVEKLFF,TGCGCCAGCAGCGCGACAGTGGGTGTAGAAAAACTGTTTTTT,TRBJ1-4,.,.,TRBV5-1,14
CASSQAGNNYGYTF,TGTGCCAGCAGCCAAGCGGGTAATAACTATGGCTACACCTTC,TRBJ1-2,.,.,TRBV4-2,14
CASSQTSGGTDTQYF,TGTGCCAGCAGCCAAACTAGCGGGGGGACAGATACGCAGTATTTT,TRBJ2-3,TRBD2,.,TRBV4-2,15
CSRSVGAEAFF,TGCAGTCGGAGTGTTGGCGCTGAAGCTTTCTTT,TRBJ1-1,.,.,TRBV20-1,11
CASSLATSGRTEQYF,TGTGCCAGCAGCTTGGCAACTAGCGGGAGGACCGAGCAGTACTTC,TRBJ2-7,TRBD2,.,TRBV5-4,15
CASSSKGKREGDTQYF,TGTGCCAGCAGCTCGAAGGGGAAGCGGGAAGGGGATACGCAGTATTTT,TRBJ2-3,TRBD2,.,TRBV7-3,16
CASSVSLLNTEAFF,TGTGCCAGCAGCGTCTCCCTCTTGAACACTGAAGCTTTCTTT,TRBJ1-1,.,.,TRBV9,14
CASSPQSQTLDYGYTF,TGCGCCAGCAGCCCCCAATCCCAGACATTGGACTATGGCTACACCTTC,TRBJ1-2,.,once,TRBV5-1,16
CSVRDLGGSQYF,TGCAGCGTTAGGGACCTTGGGGGGTCCCAGTACTTC,TRBJ2-5,.,.,TRBV29-1,12
CASSLMGQNYEQYF,TGTGCCAGCAGCTTGATGGGACAGAACTACGAGCAGTACTTC,TRBJ2-7,TRBD1,.,TRBV5-6,14
CASSPGQMNTEAFF,TGCGCCAGCAGCCCGGGACAAATGAACACTGAAGCTTTCTTT,TRBJ1-1,.,.,TRBV4-1,14
CASRAGPNSPLHF,TGTGCCAGCAGGGCAGGGCCCAATTCACCCCTCCACTTT,TRBJ1-6,.,.,TRBV6-4,13
CASSVDSTTNEKLFF,TGCGCCAGCAGCGTTGACTCAACAACTAATGAAAAACTGTTTTTT,TRBJ1-4,.,.,TRBV10-2,15
CASSFPTAGNTIYF,TGTGCCAGCAGCTTCCCTACAGCTGGAAACACCATATATTTT,TRBJ1-3,.,.,TRBV5-6,14
CASSNRDRLRNEQFF,TGTGCCAGCAGCAACCGGGACAGGCTCAGGAATGAGCAGTTCTTC,TRBJ2-1,TRBD1,.,TRBV7-9,15
CASSLSGTSGYETQYF,TGTGCCAGCAGCCTTTCCGGGACTAGCGGGTATGAGACCCAGTACTTC,TRBJ2-5,TRBD2,.,TRBV5-4,16
CASSQSAENYEQYF,TGTGCCAGCTCCCAGAGTGCGGAAAACTACGAGCAGTACTTC,TRBJ2-7,.,once,TRBV18,14
CASSRIGVSNEKLFF,TGTGCCAGTAGTCGGATCGGGGTCTCTAATGAAAAACTGTTTTTT,TRBJ1-4,.,.,TRBV19,15